This TCR beta chain was identified in a study of blood T cell repertoires in COVID-19. The Seattle patients, enrolled during active infection, were followed longitudinally. Profiled with immunoSEQ multiplex PCR; TCRdb holds only in-frame clones, not every one. The table shows 300,000 to 450,000 clones, with roughly 87% occurring only once. The germline gives CDR1 KGHDR, CDR2 SFDVKD. This CDR3 has 16 residues. The V end lost 3 bases, the J end lost 1 base, and 13 bases lay between the germline ends. The sample taken for sequencing was peripheral blood. The chain carries TRBV24-1 and TRBJ2-3, with TRBD2 as a possible D gene (7 bases). The clonotype originates from a woman aged 60-75 years with COVID-19, enrolled during active disease. CDR3 DNA: TGTGCCACCAGTGATGGGAGGGGGGGTCGCACAGATACGCAGTATTTT. Its protein product is CATSDGRGGRTDTQYF.